The present entry profiles one TCR beta chain with its context. The sample holds many counts of this clonotype. Its specific antigen is unknown. Base quality data are lacking; no much larger clone is found one base away. The data were taken from a study of molecular identifiers for immune sequencing clone quantification (dated by TCRdb to 2016 to 2019). For the wider study: For a replicate experiment, RNA from around 20,000 or 99,000 naive CD8 T cells was divided into five aliquots, of which four were sequenced. This methods study used CD8 T cells to benchmark TCR RNA copy counting and molecular-identifier clustering-based TCR repertoire sequencing (MIDCIRS). Findings and caveats that apply to the study as a whole: Modeling estimated 3 to 3.5 recovered TCR RNA copies per cell, compared with about ten by digital PCR, which implies roughly 29% capture efficiency. Highly expanded clone sizes could be underestimated if identical TCR molecules share a barcode. A single cell's worth of spiked-in Jurkat TCR RNA was reported detectable even among 750,000 to 1,000,000 naive CD8 T cells. In CMV-specific effector cells, clones with more than 20 RNA copies contained over 97% of molecules, whereas in naive cells such clones contained under 1% of molecules. The naive libraries included spiked-in Jurkat TCR RNA (10 copies' worth), and this RNA is not part of the donor repertoire. When barcode sub-clustering was not used, chimeric consensus sequences inflated TCR diversity, with chimeras reaching as high as 47%.

Trimming removed 3 bases from V and 2 bases from J; the gene matches leave 6 bases unexplained. The CDR3 has 15 amino acids, counting the end cysteine and phenylalanine. The DNA shown is the 45-base CDR3, in frame from base 1. In the germline V gene (reference sequence), CDR1 corresponds to MNHEY and CDR2 to SMNVEV. Library creation used PCR. TCRdb records Illumina HiSeq 4000 as the sequencer. Bulk TCR libraries were prepared as previously described, using TCR primers listed in Table S5. Total RNA was purified with the Qiagen AllPrep DNA/RNA kit. Before analysis, reads from multiple sequencing runs of the same library were pooled. Per the authors' processing: Reads were retained only if their TCR constant sequence matched exactly, and those retained reads were trimmed to 150 nt and grouped according to their 12-nt molecular barcodes. Reads in each barcode group were sub-clustered using a 15% Levenshtein threshold, and a quality-weighted consensus sequence was built for each RNA molecule. Non-functional sequences were excluded, and lower-count sequences lying one edit away from another sequence were also excluded. Barcode sub-clusters with fewer than 20% of the maximum read count were removed, based on fitting two negative binomial distributions. The raw public data were reprocessed by TCRdb itself: fastp quality trimming at Q25, MiXCR clonotype calling, in-frame beta chains only. Here each entry gathers all rows of one CDR3 protein and keeps the most common genes and DNA. The V and J calls reflect TCRdb's pipeline rather than the authors' work. The sample has 600,000 to 650,000 distinct CDR3 sequences on record, just under 20% of them singletons. The biggest ten clones account for 0.7% to 1% of the sample.

Libraries of naive CD8 T cells were built from anywhere between roughly 17,000 and 1,000,000 sorted cells, with 10%, 30% or 50% of the purified RNA used. Naive CD8 T cells were FACS-sorted as CD8+CD4-CCR7+CD45RA+ on a BD FACSAria II into RLT Plus buffer. To test detection sensitivity, Jurkat RNA equivalent to about ten TCR copies was spiked into samples of roughly 18,000-1,000,000 naive CD8 T cells. Enrichment of CD8 T cells was performed with RosetteSep CD8+ T Cell Enrichment Cocktail and Ficoll-Paque, after which ACK red cell lysis was carried out. The chain employs TRBV27 and TRBJ2-7; TRBD2 lines up with 8 middle nucleotides. This receptor was obtained from a human donor in good health. Some libraries in this study had Jurkat cell RNA spiked in. Sequenced material: naive CD8+ T cells from blood, with Jurkat cell RNA spiked in. The cell subset or site label, read with the paper, signifies: FACS-sorted CD8+CD4-CCR7+CD45RA+ naive T cells. The CDR3 is CASSFGGGIAYEQYF. Read as DNA, the sequence is TGTGCCAGCAGTTTCGGGGGGGGGATCGCCTACGAGCAGTACTTC.